The entry that follows covers one TCR beta chain sequence. This sample is drawn from a study of blood T cell repertoires in COVID-19. Across the whole study: Researchers got acute and convalescent COVID-19 samples from the United States, Italy and Spain. Sources were T cells, B-cell-depleted T cells, or PBMCs; the material itself was cDNA or gDNA.

Germline-derived CDR1 and CDR2 are MNHEY and SVGAGI. The CDR3 contains 15 residues. The V and J ends lost 6 bases and 4 bases respectively, with 16 bases between them. Per the authors' pipeline: Amplifying reference gene primers gave estimates of nucleated cell counts. The method was immunoSEQ multiplex PCR; TCRdb's version includes in-frame clones alone and lacks a portion of them. Clone size and the V and J calls come from that table; the DNA yielded D and trimming. The data contain more than 140,000 clones, approximately 80% of them singletons. The sequence was collected from a woman in her 50s in a cohort sampled during active or convalescent COVID-19. The chain carries TRBV6-5 and TRBJ1-3; D gene uncertain. The sample consisted of peripheral blood. CDR3 residues: CASRDPGITGNTIYF. The CDR3 DNA follows: TGTGCCAGCAGGGATCCCGGGATTACGGGAAACACCATATATTTT.